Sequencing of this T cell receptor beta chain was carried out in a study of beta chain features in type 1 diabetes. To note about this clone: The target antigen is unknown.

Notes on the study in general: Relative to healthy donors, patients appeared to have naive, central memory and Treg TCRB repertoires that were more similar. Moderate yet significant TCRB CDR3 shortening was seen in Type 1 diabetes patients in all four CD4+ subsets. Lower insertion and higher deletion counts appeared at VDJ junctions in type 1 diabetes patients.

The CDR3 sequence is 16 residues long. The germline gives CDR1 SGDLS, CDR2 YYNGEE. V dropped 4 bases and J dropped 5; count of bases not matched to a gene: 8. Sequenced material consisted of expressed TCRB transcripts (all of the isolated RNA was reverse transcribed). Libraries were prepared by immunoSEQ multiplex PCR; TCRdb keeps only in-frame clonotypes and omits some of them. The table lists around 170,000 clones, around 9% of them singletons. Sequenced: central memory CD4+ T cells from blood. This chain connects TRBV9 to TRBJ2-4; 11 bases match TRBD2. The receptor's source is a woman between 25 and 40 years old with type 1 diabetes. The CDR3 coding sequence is TGTGCCAGCAGCAAAGGGGTAGCGGGAGGGCAAAACATTCAGTACTTC. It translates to CASSKGVAGGQNIQYF. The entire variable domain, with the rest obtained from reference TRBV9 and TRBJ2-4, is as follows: DSGVTQTPKHLITATGQRVTLRCSPRSGDLSVYWYQQSLDQGLQFLIQYYNGEERAKGNILERFSAQQFPDLHSELNLSSLELGDSALYFCASSKGVAGGQNIQYFGAGTRLSVL.